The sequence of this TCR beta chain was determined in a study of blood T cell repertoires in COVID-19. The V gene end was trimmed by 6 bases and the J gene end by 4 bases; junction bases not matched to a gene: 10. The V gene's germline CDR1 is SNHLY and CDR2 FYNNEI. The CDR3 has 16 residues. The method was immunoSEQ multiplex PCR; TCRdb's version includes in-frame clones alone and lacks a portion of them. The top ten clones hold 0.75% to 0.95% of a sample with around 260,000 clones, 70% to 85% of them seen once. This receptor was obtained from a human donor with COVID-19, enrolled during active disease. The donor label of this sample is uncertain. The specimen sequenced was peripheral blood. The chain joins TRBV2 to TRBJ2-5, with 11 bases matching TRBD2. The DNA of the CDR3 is TGTGCCAGCAGGGGGACTAGCGGCCCAGAGGGAGAGACCCAGTACTTC. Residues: CASRGTSGPEGETQYF.